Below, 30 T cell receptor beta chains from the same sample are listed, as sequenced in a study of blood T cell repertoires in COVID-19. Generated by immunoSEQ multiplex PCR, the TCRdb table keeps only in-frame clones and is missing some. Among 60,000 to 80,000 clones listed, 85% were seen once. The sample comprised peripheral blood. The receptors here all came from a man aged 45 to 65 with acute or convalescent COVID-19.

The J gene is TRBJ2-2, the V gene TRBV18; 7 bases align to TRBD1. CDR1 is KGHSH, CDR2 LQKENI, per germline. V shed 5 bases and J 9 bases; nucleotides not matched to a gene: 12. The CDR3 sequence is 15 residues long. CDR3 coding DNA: TGTGCCAGCTCAGATTCCGGGACAGACGAACGGGAGCTGTTTTTT. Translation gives CASSDSGTDERELFF. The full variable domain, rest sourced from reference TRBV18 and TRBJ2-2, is NAGVMQNPRHLVRRRGQEARLRCSPMKGHSHVYWYRQLPEEGLKFMVYLQKENIIDESGMPKERFSAEFPKEGPSILRIQQVVRGDSAAYFCASSDSGTDERELFFGEGSRLTVL.

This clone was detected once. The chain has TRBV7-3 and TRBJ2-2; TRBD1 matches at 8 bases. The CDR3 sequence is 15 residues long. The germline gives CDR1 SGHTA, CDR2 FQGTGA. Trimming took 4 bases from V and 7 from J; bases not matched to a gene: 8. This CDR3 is CASSSRAGGIGELFF. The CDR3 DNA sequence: TGTGCCAGCAGCTCCCGGGCAGGGGGCATCGGGGAGCTGTTTTTT.

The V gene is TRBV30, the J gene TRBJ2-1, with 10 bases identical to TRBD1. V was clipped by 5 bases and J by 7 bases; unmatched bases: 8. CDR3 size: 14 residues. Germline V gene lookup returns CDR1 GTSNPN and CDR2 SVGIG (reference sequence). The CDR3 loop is CAWERDRGGNEQFF. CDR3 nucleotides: TGTGCCTGGGAACGGGACAGGGGAGGAAATGAGCAGTTCTTC.

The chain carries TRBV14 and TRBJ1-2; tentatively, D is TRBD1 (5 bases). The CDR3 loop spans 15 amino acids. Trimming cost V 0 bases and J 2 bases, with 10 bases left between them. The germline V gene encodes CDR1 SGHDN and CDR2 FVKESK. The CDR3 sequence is CASSQDLAGNYGYTF. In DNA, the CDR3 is TGTGCCAGCAGCCAAGATTTGGCAGGGAACTATGGCTACACCTTC.

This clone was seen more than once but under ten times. Here the CDR3 DNA reads TGCGCCAGCAGCTTGGGTTTGGGAGGCGCTGAAGCTTTCTTT. Translating gives CASSLGLGGAEAFF. The genes are TRBV5-1 and TRBJ1-1; no definite D call. Germline V CDR1 and CDR2: SGHRS, YFSETQ. The CDR3 covers 14 residues. The V end lost 0 bases, the J end lost 6 bases, and 12 bases lay between the germline ends.

CDR3 sequence (DNA): TGTGCCAGCAGCCAAGAGTCAGGGGAATGGTATGGCTACACCTTC. The encoded protein is CASSQESGEWYGYTF. The chain couples TRBV3-1 (or the pseudogene TRBV3-2) to TRBJ1-2; TRBD1 might be the D (6 bases). The V gene lost 0 bases and the J gene lost 5 bases, with 13 bases spanning the gap. Germline values: CDR1 LGHDT, CDR2 YNNKEL (reference sequence). The CDR3 sequence is 15 residues long.

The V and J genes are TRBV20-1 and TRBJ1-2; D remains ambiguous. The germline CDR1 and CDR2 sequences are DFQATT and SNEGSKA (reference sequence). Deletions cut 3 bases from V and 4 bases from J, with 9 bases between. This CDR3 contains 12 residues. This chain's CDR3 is CSASPGSYGYTF. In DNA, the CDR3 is TGCAGTGCTAGTCCAGGATCCTATGGCTACACCTTC.

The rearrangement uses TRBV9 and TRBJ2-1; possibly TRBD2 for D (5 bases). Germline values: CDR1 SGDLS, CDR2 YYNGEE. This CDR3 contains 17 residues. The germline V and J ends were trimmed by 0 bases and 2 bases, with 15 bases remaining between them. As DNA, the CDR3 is TGTGCCAGCAGCGTAGGGGGAGCGGCGGGTACCTACAATGAGCAGTTCTTC. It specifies CASSVGGAAGTYNEQFF. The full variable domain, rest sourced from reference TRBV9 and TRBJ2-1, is DSGVTQTPKHLITATGQRVTLRCSPRSGDLSVYWYQQSLDQGLQFLIQYYNGEERAKGNILERFSAQQFPDLHSELNLSSLELGDSALYFCASSVGGAAGTYNEQFFGPGTRLTVL.

CDR3 residues: CASSLGQGAMSYEQYF. For the CDR3, the DNA is TGTGCCAGCAGCTTGGGGCAGGGGGCTATGTCCTACGAGCAGTACTTC. This chain joins TRBV11-1 and TRBJ2-7, with 8 bases fitting TRBD1. The CDR3 has 16 residues. V dropped 3 bases and J dropped 1; count of bases not matched to a gene: 8. Germline V CDR1 and CDR2: SGHAT, FQDESV (reference sequence).

In nucleotides, the CDR3 is TGTGCCAGCAGCTTAGGGGCTAGCGGGGGGGGCACAGATACGCAGTATTTT. It translates to CASSLGASGGGTDTQYF. The chain carries TRBV11-3 and TRBJ2-3; 12 nucleotides line up with TRBD2. The CDR3 spans 17 residues. The J segment lost 1 base and the V segment lost 1 base, leaving 3 bases of the junction unmatched. CDR1 and CDR2 (germline): SGHNT, YENEEA.

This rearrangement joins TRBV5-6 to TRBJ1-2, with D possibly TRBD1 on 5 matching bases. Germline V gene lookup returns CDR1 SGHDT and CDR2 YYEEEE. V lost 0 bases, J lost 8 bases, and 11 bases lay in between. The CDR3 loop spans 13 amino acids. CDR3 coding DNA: TGTGCCAGCAGCTTGGGTCGCCGGGGGGGCTACACCTTC. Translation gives CASSLGRRGGYTF.

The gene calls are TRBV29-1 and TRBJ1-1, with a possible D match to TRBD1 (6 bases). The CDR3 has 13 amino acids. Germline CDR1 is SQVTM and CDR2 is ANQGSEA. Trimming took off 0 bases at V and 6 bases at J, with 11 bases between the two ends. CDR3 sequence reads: CSVEDPRGPEAFF. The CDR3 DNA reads TGCAGCGTTGAAGATCCCAGGGGCCCTGAAGCTTTCTTT.

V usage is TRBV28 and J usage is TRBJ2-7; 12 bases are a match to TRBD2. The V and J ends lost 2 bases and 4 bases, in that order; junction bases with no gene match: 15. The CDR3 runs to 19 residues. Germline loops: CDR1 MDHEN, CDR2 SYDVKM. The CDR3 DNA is TGTGCCAGCAGTTTAGCTGTTCGGTCTAGCGGGGGGGCCTGGTACGAGCAGTACTTC. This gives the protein CASSLAVRSSGGAWYEQYF.

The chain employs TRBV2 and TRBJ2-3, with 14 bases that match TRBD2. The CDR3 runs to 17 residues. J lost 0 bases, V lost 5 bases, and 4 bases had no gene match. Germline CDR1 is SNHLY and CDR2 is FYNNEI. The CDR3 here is CASSYGLAGGSTDTQYF. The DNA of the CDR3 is TGTGCCAGCAGTTATGGACTAGCGGGGGGTAGCACAGATACGCAGTATTTT.

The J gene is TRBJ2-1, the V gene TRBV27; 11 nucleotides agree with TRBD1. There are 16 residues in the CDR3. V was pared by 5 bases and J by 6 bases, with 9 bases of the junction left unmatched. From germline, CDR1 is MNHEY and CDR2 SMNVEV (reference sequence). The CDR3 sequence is CASSPTTGTGGNEQFF. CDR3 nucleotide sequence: TGTGCCAGCAGTCCAACTACCGGGACAGGGGGCAATGAGCAGTTCTTC.

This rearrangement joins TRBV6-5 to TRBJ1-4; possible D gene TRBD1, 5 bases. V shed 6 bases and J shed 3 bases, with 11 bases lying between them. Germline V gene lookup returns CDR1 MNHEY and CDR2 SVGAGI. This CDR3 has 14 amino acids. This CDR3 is CASSKQAPNEKLFF. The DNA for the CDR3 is TGTGCCAGCAGCAAACAGGCTCCTAATGAAAAACTGTTTTTT.

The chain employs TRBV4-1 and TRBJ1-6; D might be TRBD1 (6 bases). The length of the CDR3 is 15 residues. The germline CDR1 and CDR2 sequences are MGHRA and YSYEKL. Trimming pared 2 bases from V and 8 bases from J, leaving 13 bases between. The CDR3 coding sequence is TGCGCCAGCAGCCAACGGGGACAAGCTTATTCACCCCTCCACTTT. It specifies CASSQRGQAYSPLHF.

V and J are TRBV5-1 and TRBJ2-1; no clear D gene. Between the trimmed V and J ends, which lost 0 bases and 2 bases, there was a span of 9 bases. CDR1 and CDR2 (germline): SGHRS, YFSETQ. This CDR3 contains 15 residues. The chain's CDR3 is CASSLEAQAYNEQFF. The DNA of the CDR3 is TGCGCCAGCAGCTTGGAAGCGCAAGCCTACAATGAGCAGTTCTTC.

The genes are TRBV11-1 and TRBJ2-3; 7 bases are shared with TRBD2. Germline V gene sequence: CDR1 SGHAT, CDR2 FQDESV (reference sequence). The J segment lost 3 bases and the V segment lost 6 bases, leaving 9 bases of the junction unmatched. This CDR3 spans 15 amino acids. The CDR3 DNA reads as TGTGCCAGCAGGCCGAGCGGGGTAGGAACAGATACGCAGTATTTT. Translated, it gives CASRPSGVGTDTQYF.

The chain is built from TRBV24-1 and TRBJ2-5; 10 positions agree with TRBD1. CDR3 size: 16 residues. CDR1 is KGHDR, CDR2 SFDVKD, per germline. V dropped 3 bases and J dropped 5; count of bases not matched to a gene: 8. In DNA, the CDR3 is TGTGCCACCAGTGATACTGACAGGGGGCAGGCGGAGACCCAGTACTTC. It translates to CATSDTDRGQAETQYF.

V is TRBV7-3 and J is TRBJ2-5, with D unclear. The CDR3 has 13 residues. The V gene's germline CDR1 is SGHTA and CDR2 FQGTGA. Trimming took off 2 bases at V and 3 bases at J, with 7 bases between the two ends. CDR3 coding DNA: TGTGCCAGCAGCTTAGTCACTGAAGAGACCCAGTACTTC. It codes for CASSLVTEETQYF.

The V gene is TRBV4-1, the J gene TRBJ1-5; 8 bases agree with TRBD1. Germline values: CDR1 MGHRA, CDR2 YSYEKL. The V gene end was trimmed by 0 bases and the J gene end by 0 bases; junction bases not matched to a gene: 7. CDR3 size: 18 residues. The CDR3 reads CASSQDISGGLSNQPQHF. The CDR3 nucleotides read TGCGCCAGCAGCCAAGATATCTCAGGGGGCCTTAGCAATCAGCCCCAGCATTTT.

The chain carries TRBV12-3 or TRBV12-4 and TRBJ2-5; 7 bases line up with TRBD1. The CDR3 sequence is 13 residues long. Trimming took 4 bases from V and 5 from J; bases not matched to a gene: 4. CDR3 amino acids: CASSYRGRETQYF. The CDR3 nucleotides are TGTGCCAGCAGTTACAGGGGTCGGGAGACCCAGTACTTC.

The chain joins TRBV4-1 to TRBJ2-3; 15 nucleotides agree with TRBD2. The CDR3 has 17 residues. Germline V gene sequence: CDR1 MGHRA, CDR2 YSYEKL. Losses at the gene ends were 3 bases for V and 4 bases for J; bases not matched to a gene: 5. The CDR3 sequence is CASSQIGTSGGSDTQYF. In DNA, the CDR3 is TGCGCCAGCAGCCAGATAGGGACTAGCGGGGGGTCAGATACGCAGTATTTT.

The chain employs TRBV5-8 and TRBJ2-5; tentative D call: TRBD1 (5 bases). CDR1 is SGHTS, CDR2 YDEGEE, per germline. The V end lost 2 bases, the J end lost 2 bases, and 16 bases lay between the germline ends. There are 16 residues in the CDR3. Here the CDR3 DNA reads TGTGCCAGCAGCTTAGGCTCGAATAGGGGTCAAGAGACCCAGTACTTC. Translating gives CASSLGSNRGQETQYF.

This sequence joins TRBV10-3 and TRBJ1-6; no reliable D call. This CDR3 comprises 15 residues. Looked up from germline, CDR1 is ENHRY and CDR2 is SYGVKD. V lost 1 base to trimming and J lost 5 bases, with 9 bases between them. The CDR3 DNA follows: TGTGCCATCAGTGAGTTTAACAGAGATAATTCACCCCTCCACTTT. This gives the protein CAISEFNRDNSPLHF.

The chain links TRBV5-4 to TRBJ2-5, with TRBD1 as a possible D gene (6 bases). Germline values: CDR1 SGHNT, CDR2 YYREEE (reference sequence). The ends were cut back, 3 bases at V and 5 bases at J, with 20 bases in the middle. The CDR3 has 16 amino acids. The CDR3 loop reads CASSSGSLGAGETQYF. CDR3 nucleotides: TGTGCCAGCAGCTCGGGGTCTTTGGGGGCTGGGGAGACCCAGTACTTC.

CDR3 sequence (DNA): TGCGCCAGCATGATGTCGACGGCGGGTCGCACAGATACGCAGTATTTT. Amino acids: CASMMSTAGRTDTQYF. V is TRBV4-1 and J is TRBJ2-3; TRBD2 might be the D (5 bases). CDR1 and CDR2 (germline): MGHRA, YSYEKL. V lost 7 bases and J 1 base, leaving 18 bases between the germline ends. The CDR3 length is 16 residues.

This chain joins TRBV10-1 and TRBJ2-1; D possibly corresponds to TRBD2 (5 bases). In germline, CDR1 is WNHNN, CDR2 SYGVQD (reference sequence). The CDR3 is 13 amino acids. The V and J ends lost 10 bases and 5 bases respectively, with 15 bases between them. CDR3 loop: CATNPDSDNEQFF. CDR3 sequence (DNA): TGCGCCACAAACCCTGATAGCGACAATGAGCAGTTCTTC.

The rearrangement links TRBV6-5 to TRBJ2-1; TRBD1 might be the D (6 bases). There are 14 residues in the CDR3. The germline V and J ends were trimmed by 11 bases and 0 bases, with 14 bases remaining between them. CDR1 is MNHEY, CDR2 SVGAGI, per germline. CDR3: CAGDRGGSYNEQFF. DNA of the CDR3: TGTGCCGGCGACAGAGGGGGCTCCTACAATGAGCAGTTCTTC.